The entry that follows covers one TCR beta chain sequence. No antigen is known for it. TCRdb ran MiXCR on the 5' RACE reads and lists one entry per CDR3 protein. This sample has over 250,000 distinct CDR3 sequences, with approximately 15% found just once. The CDR3 is 14 residues long. Trimming stripped 2 bases from V and 3 bases from J, with 8 bases between. Germline V gene data show CDR1 as WSHSY and CDR2 as SAAADI. This sample was taken from a study of T-cell memory formation after mild COVID-19. Study-wide findings and caveats: Researchers found some responding clones in pre-infection memory, a sign that cross-reactive memory joined.

The TCR was taken from a man aged 18 to 29 who had mild COVID-19 (a few samples of this study predate the infection). Cell type and time point are not known. The rearrangement uses TRBV10-2 and TRBJ1-5; D may be TRBD1 (6 bases). The sample consisted of PBMCs or a T cell subset sorted from them (not recorded which). This CDR3 is CASSEGGLNQPQHF. For the CDR3, the DNA is TGCGCCAGCAGTGAGGGGGGGCTCAATCAGCCCCAGCATTTT.